The 11 T cell receptor beta chains below were found in one sample sequenced in a study of blood T cell repertoires in COVID-19. Only in-frame clones appear in the TCRdb table, and some are missing; sequencing was by immunoSEQ multiplex PCR. The data hold 40,000 or so clones, with approximately 84% observed a single time. The sample comprised peripheral blood. These receptors were collected from a human donor in a cohort sampled during active COVID-19.

The chain carries TRBV11-2 and TRBJ2-2; TRBD1 matches 9 bases. V was pared by 8 bases and J by 3 bases, with 4 bases of the junction left unmatched. CDR1 and CDR2 (germline): SGHAT, FQNNGV. The CDR3 extends over 14 amino acids. CDR3 sequence (DNA): TGTGCCAGCTCGGGGGACAGGGACACCGGGGAGCTGTTTTTT. It specifies CASSGDRDTGELFF.

The chain recombines TRBV7-9 with TRBJ1-1; the match to TRBD1 covers 11 bases. V shed 0 bases and J 6 bases; nucleotides not matched to a gene: 3. In germline, CDR1 is SEHNR, CDR2 FQNEAQ (reference sequence). This CDR3 region has 15 residues. Here the CDR3 DNA reads TGTGCCAGCAGCTTAGCGCTGGGACAGGGGGCTGAAGCTTTCTTT. Translation gives CASSLALGQGAEAFF.

The chain carries TRBV7-3 and TRBJ2-3, with 9 bases lining up with TRBD2. Germline V gene lookup returns CDR1 SGHTA and CDR2 FQGTGA. This CDR3 is built from 15 residues. V trimming: 3 bases; J trimming: 3 bases; junction bases outside the gene matches: 4. The CDR3 DNA reads as TGTGCCAGCAGCTTCGCGGGGGGGCCGACAGATACGCAGTATTTT. This sequence encodes CASSFAGGPTDTQYF.

The genes are TRBV19 and TRBJ1-2; 12 bases align to TRBD1. V lost 9 bases, J lost 4 bases, and 12 bases stayed unmatched. CDR1 LNHDA and CDR2 SQIVND come from the germline V gene (reference sequence). The CDR3 totals 16 residues. The CDR3 bases are TGTGCCAGCTTATCCGGGACAGGGGGCGCCGGCTATGGCTACACCTTC. Amino acid sequence: CASLSGTGGAGYGYTF.

This clone was detected only once. The chain recombines TRBV5-5 with TRBJ2-2; 8 nucleotides agree with TRBD1. This CDR3 is 17 amino acids long. Germline V gene data show CDR1 as SGHKS and CDR2 as YYEKEE (reference sequence). V shed 0 bases, J shed 5 bases, and the junction held 9 bases outside the gene matches. CDR3 region: CASSLGPQGALTGELFF. DNA of the CDR3: TGTGCCAGCAGCTTGGGTCCGCAGGGGGCATTGACCGGGGAGCTGTTTTTT. The variable domain in full, completed from reference TRBV5-5 and TRBJ2-2, reads DAGVTQSPTHLIKTRGQQVTLRCSPISGHKSVSWYQQVLGQGPQFIFQYYEKEERGRGNFPDRFSARQFPNYSSELNVNALLLGDSALYLCASSLGPQGALTGELFFGEGSRLTVL.

The gene calls are TRBV5-1 and TRBJ2-5; 12 bases are shared with TRBD2. From germline, CDR1 is SGHRS and CDR2 YFSETQ. The J segment lost 5 bases and the V segment lost 4 bases, leaving 12 bases of the junction unmatched. CDR3 length: 17 amino acids. The chain's CDR3 is CASSLAPSGGVWETQYF. The CDR3, as DNA: TGCGCCAGCAGCCTTGCCCCTAGCGGGGGGGTGTGGGAGACCCAGTACTTC.

The rearrangement uses TRBV9 and TRBJ2-7; 10 nucleotides align to TRBD1. Trimming removed 4 bases from V and 4 bases from J; junction bases left unmatched: 8. CDR3 length equals 15 residues. Germline CDR1 is SGDLS and CDR2 is YYNGEE. The CDR3 loop reads CASSRTGTGEYEQYF. The CDR3 region has the DNA TGTGCCAGCAGCCGGACCGGGACAGGGGAATACGAGCAGTACTTC. The full variable domain, its missing parts supplied by reference TRBV9 and TRBJ2-7, is DSGVTQTPKHLITATGQRVTLRCSPRSGDLSVYWYQQSLDQGLQFLIQYYNGEERAKGNILERFSAQQFPDLHSELNLSSLELGDSALYFCASSRTGTGEYEQYFGPGTRLTVT.

This clone showed up just once. J is TRBJ2-5 and V is TRBV9; 10 bases fit TRBD2. The J segment lost 3 bases and the V segment lost 1 base, leaving 0 bases of the junction unmatched. CDR1 SGDLS and CDR2 YYNGEE come from the germline V gene. The CDR3 totals 14 residues. CDR3 sequence reads: CASSVSGGEETQYF. CDR3 nucleotides: TGTGCCAGCAGCGTAAGCGGGGGGGAAGAGACCCAGTACTTC.

Only a few counts were recorded for this clone. V is TRBV3-1 (or the pseudogene TRBV3-2) and J is TRBJ2-1, with D possibly being TRBD2 (5 bases). Trimming stripped 1 base from V and 5 bases from J, with 12 bases between. The germline CDR1 and CDR2 sequences are LGHDT and YNNKEL (reference sequence). This CDR3 has 15 amino acids. CDR3 residues: CASSQGEGYNNEQFF. For the CDR3, the DNA is TGTGCCAGCAGCCAAGGAGAGGGATACAACAATGAGCAGTTCTTC.

The chain links TRBV12-3 or TRBV12-4 to TRBJ1-6; D unresolved. With 5 bases removed from V and 4 bases from J, the gap between germline ends came to 6 bases. CDR3 size: 13 residues. The CDR3, as DNA: TGTGCCAGCAGTCCGAGATATAATTCACCCCTCCACTTT. It translates to CASSPRYNSPLHF.

This chain joins TRBV10-3 and TRBJ2-2; 10 nucleotides agree with TRBD2. The CDR3 is 16 amino acids. The V and J ends lost 5 bases and 2 bases, in that order; junction bases with no gene match: 5. Germline values: CDR1 ENHRY, CDR2 SYGVKD. In nucleotides, the CDR3 is TGTGCCATCAGTTCCAGCGGGGGGGCAAACACCGGGGAGCTGTTTTTT. It translates to CAISSSGGANTGELFF.